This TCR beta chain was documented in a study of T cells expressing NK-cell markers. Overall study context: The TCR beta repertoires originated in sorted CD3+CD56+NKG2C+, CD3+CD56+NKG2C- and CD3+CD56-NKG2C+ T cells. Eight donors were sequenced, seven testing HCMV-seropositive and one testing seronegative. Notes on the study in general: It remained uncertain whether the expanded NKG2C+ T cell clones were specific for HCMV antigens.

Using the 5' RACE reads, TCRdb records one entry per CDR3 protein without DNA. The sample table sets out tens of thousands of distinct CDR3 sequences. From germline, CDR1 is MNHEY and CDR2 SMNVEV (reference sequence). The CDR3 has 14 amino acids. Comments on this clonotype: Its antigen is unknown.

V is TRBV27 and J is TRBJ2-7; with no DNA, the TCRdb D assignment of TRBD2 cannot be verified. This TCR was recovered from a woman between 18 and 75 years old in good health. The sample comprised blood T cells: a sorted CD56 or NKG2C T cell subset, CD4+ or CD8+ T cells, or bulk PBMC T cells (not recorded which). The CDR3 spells CASSLLADSYEQYF.